One and the same sample provided the 27 T cell receptor beta chains below, sequenced in a study of T cells in Graves' hyperthyroidism and ophthalmopathy. Template material for amplifying TCR beta CDR3 regions consisted of RNA transcripts. First-round RT-PCR with HTBI primers amplified the TCR CDR3 region. TCRdb re-derived calls from the multiplex PCR reads in MiXCR, one entry per CDR3 protein. The table includes approximately 370,000 distinct CDR3 sequences, 14% to 15% detected once. Sequencing was carried out using blood. Receptors were obtained from a woman aged 25 to 39 with Graves' hyperthyroidism.

This clonotype has ten or more counts. This chain joins TRBV30 and TRBJ1-5, with D perhaps matching TRBD1 (5 bases). This CDR3 comprises 13 residues. CDR1 GTSNPN and CDR2 SVGIG come from the germline V gene (reference sequence). V lost 5 bases, J lost 3 bases, and 11 bases lay in between. CDR3 sequence: CAWGQGDNQPQHF. In nucleotides, the CDR3 is TGTGCCTGGGGCCAAGGGGACAATCAGCCCCAGCATTTT.

In its sample, this clonotype was seen a few times. This chain uses TRBV18 with TRBJ2-7; TRBD2 matches at 10 bases. The CDR3 is made up of 16 amino acids. V trimming: 3 bases; J trimming: 5 bases; junction bases outside the gene matches: 10. Germline CDR1 reads KGHSH; CDR2 reads LQKENI. In DNA, the CDR3 is TGTGCCAGCTCACCGGTGGGACTAGCGAGATCCCACGAGCAGTACTTC. Translated, it gives CASSPVGLARSHEQYF.

This clonotype was seen at least ten times. This chain connects TRBV28 to TRBJ2-5; no firm D call. With 3 bases removed from V and 7 bases from J, the gap between germline ends came to 12 bases. The CDR3 totals 13 residues. Per the germline V gene, CDR1 is MDHEN and CDR2 is SYDVKM. The chain's CDR3 is CASSLPSPRTQYF. CDR3 DNA sequence: TGTGCCAGCAGTTTGCCCTCACCCCGGACCCAGTACTTC.

This clonotype showed up many times. This chain uses TRBV20-1 with TRBJ1-1; 8 positions agree with TRBD1. The CDR3 contains 13 residues. Germline trimming cut 3 bases from V and 4 bases from J; bases unmatched to any gene: 4. CDR1 and CDR2 from the germline V gene are DFQATT and SNEGSKA (reference sequence). The chain's CDR3 is CSASLDRGTEAFF. For the CDR3, the DNA is TGCAGTGCTAGCCTCGACAGGGGCACTGAAGCTTTCTTT.

This clonotype was observed a handful of times. The chain carries TRBV13 and TRBJ2-3, with 7 bases that match TRBD1. Germline trimming cut 3 bases from V and 1 base from J; bases unmatched to any gene: 7. Germline lookup yields CDR1 PRHDT and CDR2 FYEKMQ (reference sequence). CDR3 size: 16 residues. CDR3 sequence (DNA): TGTGCCAGCAGCTTCCAGACGAGGGGGCGCACAGATACGCAGTATTTT. It codes for CASSFQTRGRTDTQYF.

The chain uses TRBV7-3 and TRBJ2-5; D uncertain. Germline CDR1 is SGHTA and CDR2 is FQGTGA. Trimming stripped 5 bases from V and 0 bases from J, with 10 bases between. This CDR3 has 14 residues. CDR3 in amino acids: CASSPHRDQETQYF. The CDR3 DNA is TGTGCCAGCAGCCCTCACCGGGACCAAGAGACCCAGTACTTC.

The rearrangement links TRBV6-2 or TRBV6-3 to TRBJ2-7; 8 bases agree with TRBD1. The CDR3 covers 13 residues. The germline V gene encodes CDR1 MNHEY and CDR2 SVGEGT. V dropped 4 bases and J dropped 5; count of bases not matched to a gene: 4. CDR3 nucleotides: TGTGCCAGCAGTTGCGACAGGGGCAACGAGCAGTACTTC. Translated, it gives CASSCDRGNEQYF.

In this sample, this clonotype turned up many times. J is TRBJ1-6 and V is TRBV18; D gene uncertain. V was trimmed by 2 bases and J by 9 bases, leaving 14 bases between them. CDR3 size: 15 residues. Germline CDR1 reads KGHSH; CDR2 reads LQKENI. The CDR3 loop reads CASSPGRGTGSPLHF. CDR3 sequence (DNA): TGTGCCAGCTCACCAGGGCGCGGCACGGGTTCACCCCTCCACTTT. The full variable domain, with the rest looked up from reference TRBV18 and TRBJ1-6, is NAGVMQNPRHLVRRRGQEARLRCSPMKGHSHVYWYRQLPEEGLKFMVYLQKENIIDESGMPKERFSAEFPKEGPSILRIQQVVRGDSAAYFCASSPGRGTGSPLHFGNGTRLTVT.

This clonotype appeared many times. The chain joins TRBV7-2 to TRBJ2-1; weak D call: TRBD1 (5 bases). Trimming cost V 4 bases and J 6 bases, with 16 bases left between them. Germline CDR1 SGHTA, CDR2 FQGNSA. This CDR3 contains 15 residues. Here the CDR3 DNA reads TGTGCCAGCAGCTCCCTTGGGGCCGCGGCCAATGAGCAGTTCTTC. This sequence encodes CASSSLGAAANEQFF. The full variable domain, its missing parts supplied by reference TRBV7-2 and TRBJ2-1, is GAGVSQSPSNKVTEKGKDVELRCDPISGHTALYWYRQSLGQGLEFLIYFQGNSAPDKSGLPSDRFSAERTGGSVSTLTIQRTQQEDSAVYLCASSSLGAAANEQFFGPGTRLTVL.

This clonotype came up a few times. V usage is TRBV11-2 and J usage is TRBJ2-1; 10 bases map to TRBD2. From germline, CDR1 is SGHAT and CDR2 FQNNGV. The CDR3 runs 15 residues. Unmatched junction bases numbered 11, after V lost 6 bases and J lost 9 bases. This chain's CDR3 is CASRQSGRAVVEQFF. DNA of the CDR3: TGTGCCAGCAGACAAAGCGGGAGGGCCGTGGTTGAGCAGTTCTTC.

This clonotype turned up a few times. CDR3 in DNA: TGTGCCTGGTCGGGAGGGCCGAACAATGAGCAGTTCTTC. Amino acid sequence: CAWSGGPNNEQFF. The chain has TRBV30 and TRBJ2-1; 8 positions agree with TRBD2. Germline-derived CDR1 and CDR2 are GTSNPN and SVGIG (reference sequence). The CDR3 is 13 residues long. Trimming at V came to 5 bases and at J to 5 bases, leaving 5 bases not matched to a gene.

The V gene is TRBV9, the J gene TRBJ2-3; TRBD1 might be the D (5 bases). The CDR3 runs 13 residues. Trimming removed 3 bases from V and 8 bases from J, with 13 bases in between. Germline assignment: CDR1 SGDLS and CDR2 YYNGEE. CDR3 DNA: TGTGCCAGCAGCGCAATCGGGCAGGGTACGCAGTATTTT. Translated: CASSAIGQGTQYF.

The sample holds a few counts of this clonotype. The CDR3 DNA reads as TGTGCCAGCAGTTTATTGTCGTCCGGGCGTCTAACCTACGAGCAGTACTTC. The encoded protein is CASSLLSSGRLTYEQYF. V usage is TRBV28 and J usage is TRBJ2-7; D is undetermined. From germline, CDR1 is MDHEN and CDR2 SYDVKM. The CDR3 loop spans 17 amino acids. Trimming cost V 1 base and J 2 bases, with 18 bases left between them.

Ten or more counts support this clonotype. The V and J genes are TRBV2 and TRBJ2-7; D remains unclear. CDR1 and CDR2 (germline): SNHLY, FYNNEI. The ends were cut back, 9 bases at V and 2 bases at J, with 20 bases in the middle. The length of the CDR3 is 15 residues. CDR3 protein: CASKLYKGIAYEQYF. Here the CDR3 DNA reads TGTGCCAGTAAGTTGTATAAAGGGATAGCCTACGAGCAGTACTTC.

This rearrangement joins TRBV28 to TRBJ1-2; 9 bases are shared with TRBD1. Germline trimming cut 5 bases from V and 4 bases from J; bases unmatched to any gene: 8. Germline assignment: CDR1 MDHEN and CDR2 SYDVKM. The CDR3 runs to 15 residues. CDR3 sequence reads: CASSAPGQGLYGYTF. In DNA, the CDR3 is TGTGCCAGCAGTGCACCGGGACAGGGCCTCTATGGCTACACCTTC.

In its sample, this clonotype was seen many times. This chain uses TRBV12-3 or TRBV12-4 with TRBJ2-7, with 14 bases aligning to TRBD2. Losses at the gene ends were 3 bases for V and 6 bases for J; bases not matched to a gene: 4. The CDR3 contains 15 residues. DNA of the CDR3: TGTGCCAGCAGTTTTGGGGGACTAGCGGGAGTCGAGCAGTACTTC. Protein product: CASSFGGLAGVEQYF.

This clonotype was observed a handful of times. It is likely a read error, because the conserved phenylalanine at the end of the CDR3 is missing. The J gene is TRBJ1-1, the V gene TRBV5-1; the match to TRBD1 covers 9 bases. The CDR3 is 14 amino acids. Germline CDR1 SGHRS, CDR2 YFSETQ. Trimming at V came to 3 bases and at J to 7 bases, leaving 7 bases not matched to a gene. CDR3 sequence: CASSWGDRADEAFS. CDR3 coding DNA: TGCGCCAGCAGCTGGGGGGACAGGGCGGATGAAGCTTTCTCT.

This clonotype was observed many times. The V call is TRBV19, the J call TRBJ1-1; 7 bases are shared with TRBD1. CDR3 length: 19 residues. The J segment lost 6 bases and the V segment lost 5 bases, leaving 24 bases of the junction unmatched. CDR1 and CDR2 (germline): LNHDA, SQIVND (reference sequence). CDR3 sequence reads: CASSARQGAALSVVSEAFF. In nucleotides, the CDR3 is TGTGCCAGTAGTGCCCGACAGGGTGCGGCCCTTAGTGTGGTCTCTGAAGCTTTCTTT. Full variable domain (outside the CDR3, taken from reference TRBV19 and TRBJ1-1): DGGITQSPKYLFRKEGQNVTLSCEQNLNHDAMYWYRQDPGQGLRLIYYSQIVNDFQKGDIAEGYSVSREKKESFPLTVTSAQKNPTAFYLCASSARQGAALSVVSEAFFGQGTRLTVV.

The chain employs TRBV12-3 or TRBV12-4 and TRBJ2-5, with a possible D match to TRBD1 (5 bases). Trimming cost V 7 bases and J 2 bases, with 17 bases left between them. The CDR3 length is 15 residues. CDR3 protein: CASKIGHFKQETQYF. CDR3 coding DNA: TGTGCCAGCAAAATCGGACACTTTAAACAAGAGACCCAGTACTTC.

This sequence joins TRBV6-5 and TRBJ2-7, with 7 positions matching TRBD2. V dropped 0 bases and J dropped 3; count of bases not matched to a gene: 11. The CDR3 loop spans 17 amino acids. The germline gives CDR1 MNHEY, CDR2 SVGAGI. The DNA of the CDR3 is TGTGCCAGCAGTTACTCGAGGGGCAGGGAGGGGAGCTACGAGCAGTACTTC. It codes for CASSYSRGREGSYEQYF.

This clonotype was counted at least ten times. This chain uses TRBV28 with TRBJ2-7; 11 bases agree with TRBD2. CDR1 MDHEN and CDR2 SYDVKM come from the germline V gene. This CDR3 is 18 amino acids long. V dropped 6 bases and J dropped 2; count of bases not matched to a gene: 15. CDR3 bases: TGTGCCAGCAGAACCGGGACTAGCGGCCTCCTTTTGGCCTACGAGCAGTACTTC. Its protein product is CASRTGTSGLLLAYEQYF.

This clonotype came up many times. The chain links TRBV27 to TRBJ2-1, with 10 nucleotides matching TRBD2. The CDR3 length is 16 residues. Trimming removed 5 bases from V and 5 bases from J; junction bases left unmatched: 9. Germline loops: CDR1 MNHEY, CDR2 SMNVEV (reference sequence). The CDR3 DNA sequence: TGTGCCAGCAGTACCGGTAGGCTAGCGGGAGACAATGAGCAGTTCTTC. Protein sequence: CASSTGRLAGDNEQFF.

This clonotype has more than one count but fewer than ten. The chain carries TRBV2 and TRBJ2-1, with a possible D match to TRBD1 (6 bases). From germline, CDR1 is SNHLY and CDR2 FYNNEI. This CDR3 is 16 amino acids long. Trimming cost V 6 bases and J 8 bases, with 23 bases left between them. CDR3 nucleotides: TGTGCCAGCAGCGACAGAGACAGGCCCTATGGGGATGAGCAGTTCTTC. Its translation is CASSDRDRPYGDEQFF.

This clonotype was detected many times. This rearrangement joins TRBV2 to TRBJ1-1, with 8 bases identical to TRBD1. CDR1 is SNHLY, CDR2 FYNNEI, per germline. The junction had 8 bases not matched to a gene; V was cut back by 11 bases and J by 3 bases. The CDR3 covers 13 residues. The CDR3 region is CARQSQGDTEAFF. The DNA of the CDR3 is TGTGCCCGCCAATCACAGGGGGACACTGAAGCTTTCTTT.

This clonotype has a count of ten or more. The CDR3 spells CASSSSTSGSGNEQFF. The CDR3 DNA sequence: TGTGCCAGCAGCTCCTCGACTAGCGGGAGTGGGAATGAGCAGTTCTTC. The chain has TRBV7-2 and TRBJ2-1; TRBD2 matches at 12 bases. J lost 7 bases, V lost 4 bases, and 8 bases had no gene match. Germline CDR1 reads SGHTA; CDR2 reads FQGNSA. The CDR3 covers 16 residues.

This clonotype occurred many times. The chain combines TRBV28 with TRBJ2-7; D is undetermined. The V end was cut by 6 bases, the J end by 4 bases, with 10 bases between. CDR1 and CDR2 (germline): MDHEN, SYDVKM. This CDR3 is 12 amino acids long. For the CDR3, the DNA is TGTGCCAGCAGCCTAGTTACATACGAGCAGTACTTC. Protein: CASSLVTYEQYF.

The chain is built from TRBV30 and TRBJ1-6; 8 bases are shared with TRBD1. The CDR3 is made up of 12 amino acids. V trimming: 1 base; J trimming: 13 bases; junction bases outside the gene matches: 3. Germline CDR1 is GTSNPN and CDR2 is SVGIG (reference sequence). The CDR3 sequence: CAWSAQGAPLHF. The CDR3 DNA reads as TGTGCCTGGAGTGCGCAGGGGGCGCCCCTCCACTTT. The full variable domain, with the rest looked up from reference TRBV30 and TRBJ1-6, is SQTIHQWPATLVQPVGSPLSLECTVEGTSNPNLYWYRQAAGRGLQLLFYSVGIGQISSEVPQNLSASRPQDRQFILSSKKLLLSDSGFYLCAWSAQGAPLHFGNGTRLTVT.